The sequence of this T cell receptor (beta chain) was determined in a study of cytomegalovirus exposure and HLA in healthy donors. Study findings and constraints: Researchers left out some V segments, among them TRBV6-2 and TRBV6-3, as indistinguishable. Earlier findings revealed that most TCR beta V segments proved productive either about 87% or about 30% of the time. Among TCR sequences, most were rare, though some public TCRs appeared in many donors. In a later analysis, HLA-C alleles had the fewest associated TCRs, DRB1 alleles the most.

Looked up from germline, CDR1 is SGHRS and CDR2 is YFSETQ. V shed 2 bases and J 2 bases; nucleotides not matched to a gene: 4. This CDR3 spans 15 amino acids. Primers included in the PCR were 60 Vbeta and 13 Jbeta primers. Assay used: immunoSEQ multiplex PCR; TCRdb lists only in-frame clones, some missing. This sample's clone table lists some 72,000 clones. Comments on this clone: What it recognizes is unknown.

The J gene is TRBJ2-7, the V gene TRBV5-1, with 10 bases matching TRBD1. The TCR sequence derives from a man aged 40-55 years in good health and CMV-seronegative. The specimen sequenced was PBMCs. CDR3 sequence reads: CASSFGQGVTYEQYF. Here the CDR3 DNA reads TGCGCCAGCAGCTTCGGACAGGGGGTAACCTACGAGCAGTACTTC. Using reference TRBV5-1 and TRBJ2-7 for the parts outside the CDR3, the full variable domain is KAGVTQTPRYLIKTRGQQVTLSCSPISGHRSVSWYQQTPGQGLQFLFEYFSETQRNKGNFPGRFSGRQFSNSRSEMNVSTLELGDSALYLCASSFGQGVTYEQYFGPGTRLTVT.